The present T cell receptor beta chain was sequenced within a study of read filtering for tumor transcriptome and immune sequencing. About the study: Among patients, roughly 17 were male and some 15 female, aged about 40 to 90 (mean around 66). Transcriptome libraries were built from DNase-treated RNA. Study-wide findings and caveats: Single-read clonotypes: about 83% of IR-seq clonotypes (roughly 3.2% of reads), about 75% of RNA-seq clonotypes (under 50% of reads).

In its sample, this clonotype was seen once. What it binds is unknown. The V end was cut by 8 bases, the J end by 6 bases, with 9 bases between. Germline CDR1 reads MNHEY; CDR2 reads SVGAGI. This CDR3 has 11 amino acids. The library was built from around 400 ng RNA with molecular barcoded adaptors for alpha/delta and beta/gamma chains. MiXCR, applied by TCRdb to the reads, yields one record per CDR3 protein. The sample yields around 65,000 distinct CDR3 sequences, roughly a fifth seen once. The sequenced material came from a population of CD138-negative cells sorted from bone marrow. The TCR originated in a donor at least 40 years old with multiple myeloma. The chain uses TRBV6-5 and TRBJ2-3; the D is unclear. The CDR3 is CASQVFDTQYF. The CDR3 DNA is TGTGCCAGCCAGGTGTTCGATACGCAGTATTTT.